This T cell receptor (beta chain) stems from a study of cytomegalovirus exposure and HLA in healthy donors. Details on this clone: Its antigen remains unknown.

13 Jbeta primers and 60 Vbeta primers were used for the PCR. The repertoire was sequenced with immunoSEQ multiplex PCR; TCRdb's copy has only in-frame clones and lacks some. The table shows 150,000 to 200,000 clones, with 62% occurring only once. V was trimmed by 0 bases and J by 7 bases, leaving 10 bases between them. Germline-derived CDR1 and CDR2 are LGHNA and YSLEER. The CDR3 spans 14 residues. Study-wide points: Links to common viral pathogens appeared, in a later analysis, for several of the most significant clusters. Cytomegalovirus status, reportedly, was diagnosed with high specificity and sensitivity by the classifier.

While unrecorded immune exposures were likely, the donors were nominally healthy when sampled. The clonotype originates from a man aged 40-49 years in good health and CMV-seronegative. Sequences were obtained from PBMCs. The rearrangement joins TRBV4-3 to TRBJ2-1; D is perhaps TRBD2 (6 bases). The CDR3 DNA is TGCGCCAGCAGCCAAGATCGGAGGGAGAATGAGCAGTTCTTC. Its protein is CASSQDRRENEQFF.